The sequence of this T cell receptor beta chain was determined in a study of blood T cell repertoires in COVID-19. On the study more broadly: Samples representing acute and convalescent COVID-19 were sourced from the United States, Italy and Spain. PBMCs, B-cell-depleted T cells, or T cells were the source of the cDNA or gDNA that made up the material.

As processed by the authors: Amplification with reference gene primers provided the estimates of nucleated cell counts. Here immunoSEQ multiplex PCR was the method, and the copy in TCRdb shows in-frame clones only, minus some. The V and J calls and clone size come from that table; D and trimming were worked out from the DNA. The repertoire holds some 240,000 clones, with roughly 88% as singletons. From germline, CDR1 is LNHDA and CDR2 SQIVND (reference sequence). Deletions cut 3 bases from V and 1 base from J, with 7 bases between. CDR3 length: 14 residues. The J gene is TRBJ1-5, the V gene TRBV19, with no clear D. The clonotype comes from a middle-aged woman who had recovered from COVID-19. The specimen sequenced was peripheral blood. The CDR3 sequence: CASSMVQSNQPQHF. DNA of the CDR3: TGTGCCAGTAGTATGGTACAGAGCAATCAGCCCCAGCATTTT.